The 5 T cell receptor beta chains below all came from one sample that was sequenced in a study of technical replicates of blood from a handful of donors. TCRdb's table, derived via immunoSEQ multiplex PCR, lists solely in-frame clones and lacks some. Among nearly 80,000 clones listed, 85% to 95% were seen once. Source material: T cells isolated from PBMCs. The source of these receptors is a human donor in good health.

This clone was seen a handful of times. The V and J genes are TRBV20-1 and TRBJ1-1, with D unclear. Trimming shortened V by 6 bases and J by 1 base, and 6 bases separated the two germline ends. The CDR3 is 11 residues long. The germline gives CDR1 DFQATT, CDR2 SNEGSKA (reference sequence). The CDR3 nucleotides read TGCAGTGCGCGCGAGAACACTGAAGCTTTCTTT. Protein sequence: CSARENTEAFF.

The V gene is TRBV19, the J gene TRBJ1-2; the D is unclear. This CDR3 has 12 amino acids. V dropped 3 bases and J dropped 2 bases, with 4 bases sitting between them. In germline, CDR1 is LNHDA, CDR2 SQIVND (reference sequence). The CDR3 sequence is CASSMTNYGYTF. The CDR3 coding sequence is TGTGCCAGTAGTATGACAAACTATGGCTACACCTTC.

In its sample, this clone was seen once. CDR3: CASIGRGTEAFF. DNA of the CDR3: TGTGCCAGTATAGGCCGGGGGACTGAAGCTTTCTTT. This chain uses TRBV19 with TRBJ1-1; D is possibly TRBD1 (5 bases). Per the germline V gene, CDR1 is LNHDA and CDR2 is SQIVND (reference sequence). The CDR3 is 12 amino acids. The germline V and J ends were trimmed by 7 bases and 5 bases, with 11 bases remaining between them.

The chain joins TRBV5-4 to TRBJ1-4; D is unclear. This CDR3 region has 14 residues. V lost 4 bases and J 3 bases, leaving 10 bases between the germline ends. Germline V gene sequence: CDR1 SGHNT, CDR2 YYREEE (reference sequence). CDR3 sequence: CASSEEASNEKLFF. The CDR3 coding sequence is TGTGCCAGCAGCGAGGAGGCGTCTAATGAAAAACTGTTTTTT.

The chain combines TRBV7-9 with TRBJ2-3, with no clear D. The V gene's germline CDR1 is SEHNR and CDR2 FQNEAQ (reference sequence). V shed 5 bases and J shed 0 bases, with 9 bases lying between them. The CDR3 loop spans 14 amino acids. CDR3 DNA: TGTGCCAGCAGCCCGAGGTGGAGCACAGATACGCAGTATTTT. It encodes CASSPRWSTDTQYF.